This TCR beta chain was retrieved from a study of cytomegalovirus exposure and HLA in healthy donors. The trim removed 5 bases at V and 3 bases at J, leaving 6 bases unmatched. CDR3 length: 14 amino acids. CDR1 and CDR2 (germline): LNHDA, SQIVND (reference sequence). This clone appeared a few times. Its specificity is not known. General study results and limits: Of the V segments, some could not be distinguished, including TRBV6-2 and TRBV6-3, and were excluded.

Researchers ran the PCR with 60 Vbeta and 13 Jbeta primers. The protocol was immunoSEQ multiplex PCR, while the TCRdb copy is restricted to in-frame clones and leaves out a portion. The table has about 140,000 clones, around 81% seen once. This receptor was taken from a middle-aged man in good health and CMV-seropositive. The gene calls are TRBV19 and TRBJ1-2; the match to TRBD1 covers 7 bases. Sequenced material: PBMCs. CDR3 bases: TGTGCCAGTAGTCCGGGACAGTTTTACTATGGCTACACCTTC. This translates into CASSPGQFYYGYTF.